Sequencing of this TCR beta chain was carried out in a study of Tregs in tolerant kidney transplant recipients. Study findings and constraints: Findings come from small patient numbers and require larger validation.

Germline values: CDR1 SGHRS, CDR2 YFSETQ. The ends were cut back, 4 bases at V and 4 bases at J, with 6 bases in the middle. The CDR3 runs to 12 residues. Worth noting for this clone: The antigen is undetermined.

Profiled with immunoSEQ multiplex PCR; TCRdb holds only in-frame clones, not every one. The sample has tens of thousands of clones, roughly nine tenths seen once; the top ten hold about 0.37%. The sequence came from a human donor who received a combined kidney and bone marrow transplant. Sequencing was performed on CD4+ T cells from blood, taken before the transplant. This chain connects TRBV5-1 to TRBJ2-1; D gene unclear. The CDR3 DNA reads as TGCGCCAGCAGCCTCTTATACAATGAGCAGTTCTTC. This translates into CASSLLYNEQFF.